This T cell receptor (beta chain) was obtained from a study of blood T cell repertoires in COVID-19. For the study at large: COVID-19 samples from acute and convalescent phases originated in the United States, Italy and Spain. Sources were T cells, B-cell-depleted T cells, or PBMCs; the material itself was cDNA or gDNA.

The germline V and J ends were trimmed by 4 bases and 2 bases, with 14 bases remaining between them. The CDR3 runs 15 residues. Germline-derived CDR1 and CDR2 are SGHNT and YYREEE (reference sequence). In the original analysis: Reference gene primers were amplified, and this amplification served to estimate nucleated cell counts. Method: immunoSEQ multiplex PCR; TCRdb's copy keeps in-frame clones and lacks some. The V and J calls and the clone size are those of that table, but D and trimming were determined from the DNA. This table holds about 140,000 clones, more than 60% found once. This clone was seen more than once but under ten times.

The receptor was isolated from a man aged 80 or over with acute or convalescent COVID-19. The chain combines TRBV5-4 with TRBJ2-3; TRBD1 might be the D (5 bases). The sample was peripheral blood. The CDR3 nucleotides are TGTGCCAGCAGCCCGAGGACATGGTCCACAGATACGCAGTATTTT. Amino acid sequence: CASSPRTWSTDTQYF.